These 7 T cell receptor beta chains came from one sample sequenced in a study of blood T cells in healthy people across ages. Next came a second PCR, run for about 6 to 12 cycles, which used a sample-barcoded 5' primer along with a J-beta primer mix. TCRdb itself ran the 5' RACE reads through MiXCR, one entry per CDR3 protein. The table includes 1,100,000 or so distinct CDR3 sequences, 40% to 50% detected once. Sequencing was carried out using blood. These receptors came from a woman in her sixties in good health.

V and J are TRBV7-6 and TRBJ1-1; no firm D call. V was pared by 5 bases and J by 0 bases, with 10 bases between. The CDR3 contains 14 residues. CDR1 is SGHVS, CDR2 FNYEAQ, per germline. The CDR3 reads CASSHQDMNTEAFF. As DNA, the CDR3 is TGTGCCAGCAGCCATCAAGACATGAACACTGAAGCTTTCTTT. Full variable domain (remainder filled in from reference TRBV7-6 and TRBJ1-1): GAGVSQSPRYKVTKRGQDVALRCDPISGHVSLYWYRQALGQGPEFLTYFNYEAQQDKSGLPNDRFSAERPEGSISTLTIQRTEQRDSAMYRCASSHQDMNTEAFFGQGTRLTVV.

The chain has TRBV20-1 and TRBJ1-5; a possible D gene is TRBD1 (5 bases). CDR1 and CDR2 from the germline V gene are DFQATT and SNEGSKA (reference sequence). V was trimmed by 3 bases and J by 4 bases, leaving 10 bases between them. This CDR3 is built from 13 residues. CDR3 DNA: TGCAGTGCTAGGGCAGCAGGGAATCAGCCCCAGCATTTT. Translated: CSARAAGNQPQHF.

The chain recombines TRBV11-2 with TRBJ2-7, with a possible D match to TRBD2 (6 bases). V was trimmed by 4 bases and J by 5 bases, leaving 15 bases between them. The CDR3 is 14 amino acids. The germline V gene has CDR1 SGHAT and CDR2 FQNNGV. The CDR3: CASSSGTPDDEQYF. As DNA, the CDR3 is TGTGCCAGCAGCTCCGGGACTCCGGACGACGAGCAGTACTTC.

This clonotype was seen more than once but under ten times. The CDR3 protein is CAISERTGFSGANVLTF. Here the CDR3 DNA reads TGTGCCATCAGTGAAAGGACAGGGTTTTCTGGGGCCAACGTCCTGACTTTC. The V gene is TRBV10-3, the J gene TRBJ2-6; 8 bases align to TRBD1. The CDR3 runs 17 residues. Germline V lookup: CDR1 ENHRY, CDR2 SYGVKD. V gave up 3 bases and J gave up 1 base; unmatched junction bases: 5.

This chain uses TRBV28 with TRBJ2-7; no clear D gene. V lost 8 bases and J 2 bases, leaving 16 bases between the germline ends. Germline V lookup: CDR1 MDHEN, CDR2 SYDVKM. The CDR3 extends over 14 amino acids. The CDR3 nucleotides read TGTGCCAGCCTCCAGTCCGGGTCCACCTACGAGCAGTACTTC. Amino acid sequence: CASLQSGSTYEQYF. Full variable domain (missing parts from reference TRBV28 and TRBJ2-7): DVKVTQSSRYLVKRTGEKVFLECVQDMDHENMFWYRQDPGLGLRLIYFSYDVKMKEKGDIPEGYSVSREKKERFSLILESASTNQTSMYLCASLQSGSTYEQYFGPGTRLTVT.

This clonotype has only a few counts. The chain has TRBV29-1 and TRBJ1-2; D gene ambiguous. With 4 bases removed from V and 1 base from J, the gap between germline ends came to 10 bases. The CDR3 is 13 amino acids. The germline CDR1 and CDR2 sequences are SQVTM and ANQGSEA. Written as DNA, the CDR3 is TGCAGCGTTGGTGCGCTCCTTAACTATGGCTACACCTTC. This codes for CSVGALLNYGYTF.

The V gene is TRBV5-5, the J gene TRBJ2-3, with D possibly TRBD1 on 5 matching bases. Germline V gives CDR1 SGHKS, CDR2 YYEKEE (reference sequence). With 5 bases removed from V and 1 base from J, the gap between germline ends came to 11 bases. This CDR3 spans 14 amino acids. The CDR3 spells CASSYLTGTDTQYF. The CDR3 bases are TGTGCCAGCAGTTATCTGACAGGCACAGATACGCAGTATTTT.